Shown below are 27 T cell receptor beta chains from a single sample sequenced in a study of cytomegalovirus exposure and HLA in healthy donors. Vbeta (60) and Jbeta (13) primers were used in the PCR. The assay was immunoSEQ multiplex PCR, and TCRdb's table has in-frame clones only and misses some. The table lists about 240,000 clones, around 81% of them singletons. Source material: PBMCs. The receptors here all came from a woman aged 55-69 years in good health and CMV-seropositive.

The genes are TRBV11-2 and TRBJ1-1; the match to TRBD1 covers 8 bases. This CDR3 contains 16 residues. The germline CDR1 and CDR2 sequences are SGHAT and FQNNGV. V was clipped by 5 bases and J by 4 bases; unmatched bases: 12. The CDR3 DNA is TGTGCCAGCAGCCGGCGCCCGACAGGGGTGACCACTGAAGCTTTCTTT. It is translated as CASSRRPTGVTTEAFF.

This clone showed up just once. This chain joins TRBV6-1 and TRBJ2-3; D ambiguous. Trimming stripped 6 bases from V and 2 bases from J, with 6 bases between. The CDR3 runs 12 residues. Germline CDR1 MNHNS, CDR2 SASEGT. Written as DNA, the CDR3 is TGTGCCAGCAGGAGCCTCACAGATACGCAGTATTTT. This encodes CASRSLTDTQYF.

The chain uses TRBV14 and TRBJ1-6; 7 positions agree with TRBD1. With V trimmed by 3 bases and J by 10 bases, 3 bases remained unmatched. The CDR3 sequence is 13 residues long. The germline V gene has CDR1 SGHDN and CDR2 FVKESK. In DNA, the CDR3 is TGTGCCAGCAGCCAGACAGGGTTCTCACCCCTCCACTTT. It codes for CASSQTGFSPLHF.

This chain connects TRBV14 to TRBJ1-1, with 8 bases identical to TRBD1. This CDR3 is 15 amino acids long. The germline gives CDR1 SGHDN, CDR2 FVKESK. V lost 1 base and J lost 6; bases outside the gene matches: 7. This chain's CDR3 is CASSQAPDRAPEAFF. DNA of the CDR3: TGTGCCAGCAGCCAAGCCCCGGACAGGGCGCCTGAAGCTTTCTTT.

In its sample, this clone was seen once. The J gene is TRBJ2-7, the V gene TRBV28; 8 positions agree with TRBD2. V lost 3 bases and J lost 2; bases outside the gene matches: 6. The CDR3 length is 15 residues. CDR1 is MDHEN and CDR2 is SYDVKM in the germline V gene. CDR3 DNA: TGTGCCAGCAGTTTCGGACTAGCAAAGGCCTACGAGCAGTACTTC. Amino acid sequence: CASSFGLAKAYEQYF. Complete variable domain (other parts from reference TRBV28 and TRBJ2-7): DVKVTQSSRYLVKRTGEKVFLECVQDMDHENMFWYRQDPGLGLRLIYFSYDVKMKEKGDIPEGYSVSREKKERFSLILESASTNQTSMYLCASSFGLAKAYEQYFGPGTRLTVT.

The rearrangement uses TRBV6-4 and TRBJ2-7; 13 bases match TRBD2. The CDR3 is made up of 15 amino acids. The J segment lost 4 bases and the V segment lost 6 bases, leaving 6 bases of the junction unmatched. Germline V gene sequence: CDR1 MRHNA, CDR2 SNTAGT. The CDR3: CASRNPGLAGYEQYF. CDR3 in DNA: TGTGCCAGCAGGAATCCGGGACTAGCGGGGTACGAGCAGTACTTC.

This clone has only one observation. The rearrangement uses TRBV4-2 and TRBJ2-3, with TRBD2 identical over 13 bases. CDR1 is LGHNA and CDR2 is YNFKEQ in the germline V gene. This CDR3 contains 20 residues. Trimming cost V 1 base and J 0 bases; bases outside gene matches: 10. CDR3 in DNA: TGTGCCAGCAGCCAAGTACGCGGACTAGCGGGAGATGTTAGCACAGATACGCAGTATTTT. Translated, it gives CASSQVRGLAGDVSTDTQYF.

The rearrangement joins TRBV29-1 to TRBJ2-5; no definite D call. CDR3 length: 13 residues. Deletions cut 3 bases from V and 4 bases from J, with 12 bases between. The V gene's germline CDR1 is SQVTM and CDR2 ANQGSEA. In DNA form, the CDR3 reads TGCAGCGTTGACGGTAACGAGTTAGAGACCCAGTACTTC. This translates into CSVDGNELETQYF.

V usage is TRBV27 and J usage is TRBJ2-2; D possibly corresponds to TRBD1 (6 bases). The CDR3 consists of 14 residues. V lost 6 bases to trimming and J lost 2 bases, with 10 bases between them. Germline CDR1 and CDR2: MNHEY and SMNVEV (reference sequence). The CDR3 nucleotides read TGTGCCAGCAGAGGACAGCCTAACACCGGGGAGCTGTTTTTT. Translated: CASRGQPNTGELFF.

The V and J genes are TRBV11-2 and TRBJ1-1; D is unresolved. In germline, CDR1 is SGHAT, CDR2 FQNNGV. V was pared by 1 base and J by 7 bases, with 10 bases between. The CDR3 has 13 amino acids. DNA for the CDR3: TGTGCCAGCAGCTTAGGACACATTAATGAAGCTTTCTTT. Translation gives CASSLGHINEAFF.

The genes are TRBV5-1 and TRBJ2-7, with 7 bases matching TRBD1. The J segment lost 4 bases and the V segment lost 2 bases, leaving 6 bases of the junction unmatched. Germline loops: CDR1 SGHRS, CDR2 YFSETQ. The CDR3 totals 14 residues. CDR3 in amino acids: CASSFRQGSYEQYF. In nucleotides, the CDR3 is TGCGCCAGCAGCTTCCGACAGGGCTCTTACGAGCAGTACTTC.

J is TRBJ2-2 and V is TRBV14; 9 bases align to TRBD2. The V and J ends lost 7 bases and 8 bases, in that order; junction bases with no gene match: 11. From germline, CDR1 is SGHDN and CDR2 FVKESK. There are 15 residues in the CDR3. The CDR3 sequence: CASKEAGGPPGELFF. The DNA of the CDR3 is TGTGCCAGCAAGGAAGCGGGAGGTCCCCCGGGGGAGCTGTTTTTT.

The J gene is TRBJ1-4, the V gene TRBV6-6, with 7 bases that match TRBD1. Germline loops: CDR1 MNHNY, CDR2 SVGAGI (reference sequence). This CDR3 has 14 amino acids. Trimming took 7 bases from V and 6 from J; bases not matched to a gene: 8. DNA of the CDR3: TGTGCCAGCACTGACCCCAGGGGGGATGAAAAACTGTTTTTT. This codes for CASTDPRGDEKLFF.

The CDR3 DNA reads as TGTGCCAGCTACAGGGGCTCTGGGGCCAACGTCCTGACTTTC. Its translation: CASYRGSGANVLTF. This chain uses TRBV28 with TRBJ2-6, with 7 bases identical to TRBD1. This CDR3 region has 14 residues. The germline CDR1 and CDR2 sequences are MDHEN and SYDVKM. The V gene end was trimmed by 8 bases and the J gene end by 0 bases; junction bases not matched to a gene: 1.

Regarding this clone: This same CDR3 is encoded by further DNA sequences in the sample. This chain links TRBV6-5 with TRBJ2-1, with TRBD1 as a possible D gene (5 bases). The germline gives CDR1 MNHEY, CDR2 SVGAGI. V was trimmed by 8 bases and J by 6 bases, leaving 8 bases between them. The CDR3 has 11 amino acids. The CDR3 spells CASSQGNEQFF. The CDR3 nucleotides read TGTGCCAGCTCGCAGGGCAATGAGCAGTTCTTC.

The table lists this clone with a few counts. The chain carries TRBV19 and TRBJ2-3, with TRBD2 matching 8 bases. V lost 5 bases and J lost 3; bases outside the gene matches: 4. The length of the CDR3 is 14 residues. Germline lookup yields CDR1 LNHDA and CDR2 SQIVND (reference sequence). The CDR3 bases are TGTGCCAGTAGTCCACCGGGGGGGACAGATACGCAGTATTTT. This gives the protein CASSPPGGTDTQYF.

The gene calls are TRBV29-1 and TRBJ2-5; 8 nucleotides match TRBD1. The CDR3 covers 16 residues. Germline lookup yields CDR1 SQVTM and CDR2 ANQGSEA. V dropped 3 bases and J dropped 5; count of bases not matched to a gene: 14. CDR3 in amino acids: CSVDDTDRAFGETQYF. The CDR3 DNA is TGCAGCGTTGACGACACGGACAGGGCGTTTGGGGAGACCCAGTACTTC.

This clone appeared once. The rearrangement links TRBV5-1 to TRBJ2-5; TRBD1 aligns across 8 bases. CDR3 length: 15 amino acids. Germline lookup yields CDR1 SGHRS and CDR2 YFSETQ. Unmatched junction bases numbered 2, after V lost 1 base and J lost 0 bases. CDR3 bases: TGCGCCAGCAGCTTGAACAGGGGGTACCAAGAGACCCAGTACTTC. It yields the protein CASSLNRGYQETQYF.

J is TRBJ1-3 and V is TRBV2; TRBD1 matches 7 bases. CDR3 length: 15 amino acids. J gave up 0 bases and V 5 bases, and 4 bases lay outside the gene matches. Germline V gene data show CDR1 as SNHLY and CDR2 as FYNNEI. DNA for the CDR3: TGTGCCAGCAGTCGGGACAGTCGCTCTGGAAACACCATATATTTT. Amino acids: CASSRDSRSGNTIYF.

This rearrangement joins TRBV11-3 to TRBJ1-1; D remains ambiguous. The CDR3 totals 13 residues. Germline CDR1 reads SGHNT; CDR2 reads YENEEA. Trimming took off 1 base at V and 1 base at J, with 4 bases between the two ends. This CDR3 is CASSLGRNTEAFF. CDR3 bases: TGTGCCAGCAGCTTAGGCAGGAACACTGAAGCTTTCTTT.

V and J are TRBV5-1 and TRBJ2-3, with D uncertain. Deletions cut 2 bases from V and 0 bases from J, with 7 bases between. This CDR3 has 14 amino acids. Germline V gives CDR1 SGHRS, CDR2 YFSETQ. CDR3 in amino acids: CASSFMASTDTQYF. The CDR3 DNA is TGCGCCAGCAGCTTTATGGCTAGCACAGATACGCAGTATTTT.

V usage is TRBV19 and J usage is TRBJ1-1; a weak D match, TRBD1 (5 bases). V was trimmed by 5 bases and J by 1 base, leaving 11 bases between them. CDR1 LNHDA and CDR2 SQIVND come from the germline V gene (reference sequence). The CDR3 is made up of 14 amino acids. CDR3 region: CASSEQGRNTEAFF. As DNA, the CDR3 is TGTGCCAGTAGTGAGCAGGGAAGGAACACTGAAGCTTTCTTT.

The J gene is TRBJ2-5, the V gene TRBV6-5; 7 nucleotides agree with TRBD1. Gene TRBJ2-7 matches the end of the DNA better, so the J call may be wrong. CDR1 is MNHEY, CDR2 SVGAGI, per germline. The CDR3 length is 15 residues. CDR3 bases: TGTGCCAGCAGTTACTCCCGGACAGGTCGGTACGAGCAGTACTTC. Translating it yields CASSYSRTGRYEQYF.

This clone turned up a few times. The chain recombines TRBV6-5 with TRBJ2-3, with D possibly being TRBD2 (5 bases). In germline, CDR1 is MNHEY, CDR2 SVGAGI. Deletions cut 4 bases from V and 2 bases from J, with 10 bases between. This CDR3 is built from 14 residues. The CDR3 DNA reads TGTGCCAGCAGTTTAACTAGACTCACAGATACGCAGTATTTT. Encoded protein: CASSLTRLTDTQYF.

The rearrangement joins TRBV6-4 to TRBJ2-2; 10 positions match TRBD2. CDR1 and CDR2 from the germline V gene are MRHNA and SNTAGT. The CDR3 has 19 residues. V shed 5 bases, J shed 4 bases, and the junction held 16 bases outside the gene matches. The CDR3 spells CASSKESSGRFTSTGELFF. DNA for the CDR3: TGTGCCAGCAGTAAGGAGTCTAGCGGGAGATTCACGAGCACCGGGGAGCTGTTTTTT.

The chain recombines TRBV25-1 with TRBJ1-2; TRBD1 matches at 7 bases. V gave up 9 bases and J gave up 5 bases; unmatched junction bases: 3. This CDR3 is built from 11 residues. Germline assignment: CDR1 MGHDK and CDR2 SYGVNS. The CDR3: CASTQGYGYTF. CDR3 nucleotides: TGTGCCAGTACACAGGGGTATGGCTACACCTTC.

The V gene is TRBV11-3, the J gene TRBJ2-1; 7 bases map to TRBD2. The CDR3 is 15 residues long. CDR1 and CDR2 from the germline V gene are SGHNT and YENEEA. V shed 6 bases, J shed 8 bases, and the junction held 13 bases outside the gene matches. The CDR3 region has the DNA TGTGCCAGCAGGCGGACTAGTCTAGGAGTGGATGAGCAGTTCTTC. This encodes CASRRTSLGVDEQFF. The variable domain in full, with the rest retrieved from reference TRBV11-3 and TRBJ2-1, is EAGVVQSPRYKIIEKKQPVAFWCNPISGHNTLYWYLQNLGQGPELLIRYENEEAVDDSQLPKDRFSAERLKGVDSTLKIQPAELGDSAVYLCASRRTSLGVDEQFFGPGTRLTVL.